The T cell receptor (beta chain) under discussion was sequenced for a study of shared clonotypes between healthy human individuals. In the study overall: Each donor's CD8 memory used one plate, CD8 naive two, each CD4 subset three.

V lost 0 bases and J lost 6; bases outside the gene matches: 9. Germline V gene data show CDR1 as SGHRS and CDR2 as YFSETQ. The CDR3 is 17 residues long. Produced via immunoSEQ multiplex PCR; TCRdb's table is partial and in-frame only. The sample includes approximately 2.5 million clones, approximately 93% of them seen just once. The source material was naive CD4+ T cells from PBMCs. As for subset: CD45RA+ positively selected. The sequence was obtained from a man in his late teens or twenties in good health. Some clones in this sample may be carry-over from other donors' samples. The chain has TRBV5-1 and TRBJ2-2; 9 bases align to TRBD1. The CDR3 coding sequence is TGCGCCAGCAGCTTGGTAGGTGGGACAGGGATCTCCGGGGAGCTGTTTTTT. This codes for CASSLVGGTGISGELFF.